This T cell receptor beta chain was observed in a study of cytomegalovirus exposure and HLA in healthy donors (TCRdb year 2017). For context, the study as a whole: An earlier analysis of some 620 of the donors reported roughly 300 Gb of sequence data and 90 million to 120 million unique TCR beta sequences obtained from around 170 million T cells. The study aimed to test whether signatures of past pathogen exposure could be identified by cataloging public T cell receptors. An earlier analysis of fewer than 750 of the donors used high-throughput TCR beta sequencing to judge whether each TCR beta V gene segment behaved as functional or pseudogenic. To predict cytomegalovirus infection status, the study brought together high-throughput TCR immunosequencing, statistical association of individual TCRs with disease status, and machine learning. Of the approximately 400 genotyped donors, approximately 80% fell in the genetic ancestry cluster associated with self-reported Caucasian donors. The study used immunosequencing to profile the T cell repertoires of approximately 650 subjects and linked those repertoires to cytomegalovirus serostatus. Donor age, sex, ethnicity and CMV serostatus were collected together with the repertoire data. A later genetic analysis took genome-wide SNP genotypes for about three fifths of the 666 donors and used that subset as a discovery cohort. In the later analysis, no new phenotypic data were used to find candidate immune exposures; instead, reliance was placed on TCR beta sequences and their occurrence across donors. Class I and class II HLA loci were covered by the typing at four-digit resolution. All discovery cohort repertoires had been generated on a single sequencing platform. An early release covering 550 to 650 HLA-typed donors comprised roughly 300 gigabases of sequencing data and roughly 86 million unique TCR sequences. Along with the approximately 700-subject first cohort, a separate validation cohort of roughly 110 different subjects was used. Because of strong linkage in the cohort, five DR-DQ haplotypes were treated as single units for association and clustering. A later analysis re-analyzed previously published TCR beta repertoires from several hundred donors and added high-resolution HLA genotyping to study TCR occurrence patterns. Across approximately 400 genotyped donors of the cohort, an average of about 240,000 unique TCR beta nucleotide sequences per donor were sequenced, and 15% to 20% of those sequences were non-productive. The number of donors typed differed by locus, with about 629-630 for A, B, C, DRB1 and DQB1, around 520 for DQA1, under 610 for DPA1, and under 490 for DPB1.

After removal of 0 bases from V and 7 bases from J, the junction retains 10 bases not matched to a gene. The CDR3 goes from the cysteine to the phenylalanine over 16 residues. The only DNA kept is the CDR3, 48 bases in frame from the first base. CDR1 SGHRS and CDR2 YFSETQ were looked up in the germline V gene. Library preparation was by the immunoSEQ multiplex PCR assay. The multiplex PCR relied on a mix of 60 forward primers for TCR Vbeta segments and 13 reverse primers for TCR Jbeta segments. The CDR3 region of rearranged TCR beta genes was amplified from genomic DNA by a multiplex PCR assay. Amplified TCR beta libraries were sequenced as 87-base-pair reads on the Illumina HiSeq System. As for the original processing: Across the 670 or so repertoires, a later analysis counted approximately 75 million unique TCR beta chains, around 11 million of which were shared by at least two donors. To remove PCR and sequencing errors, raw reads were error-corrected and collapsed into unique sequences using a nearest-neighbor algorithm that merged closely related sequences. To assign V, D and J gene segments, CDR3 sequences were aligned to IMGT reference sequences. Each retained sequence needed at least a six-nucleotide match to both a V gene segment and a J gene segment. Rearrangements were called productive when the CDR3 lacked stop codons and stayed in frame with V and J; all others were non-productive. CDR3 was defined according to IMGT convention as the region running from the second conserved V-encoded cysteine to the conserved J-encoded phenylalanine. In an earlier analysis of roughly 610 of the donors, sequences lacking an unambiguous match to a single V gene segment were excluded. An earlier analysis of 587 of the donors called V segments functional above 56.7% productive rearrangements and segregating when the between-donor standard deviation exceeded 5%. A statistical classification framework was developed to diagnose cytomegalovirus status using the catalog of TCR beta chain sequences. A later analysis assigned V and J genes by comparing TCR nucleotide sequences with IMGT/GENE-DB human TR gene sequences. A later analysis assigned CDR3 sequences and most-parsimonious VDJ recombination scenarios with the TCRdist pipeline. A later analysis defined each TCR beta chain by its CDR3 amino acid sequence plus V-gene family, and excluded reads lacking a unique V-gene family. To address suspected cross-contamination and a sequencing artifact, a later analysis removed some 620 highly shared, low-generation-probability nucleotide sequences. A later analysis calculated a clonal expansion index for each public chain from normalized within-repertoire ranks of inferred template counts. In a later analysis, generation probabilities were computed with a VDJ recombination model fitted to out-of-frame rearrangements, and the resulting probabilities were checked against IGoR. In a later analysis, TCR-TCR, TCR-HLA and TCR-CMV co-occurrence was scored with hypergeometric tests, and a repertoire-size bias correction was applied to TCR pairs. A later analysis estimated false discovery rates by permuting HLA or CMV assignments 20 times. In a later analysis, co-occurring TCRs were grouped using DBSCAN, with TCRdist sequence similarity added in when clustering inside HLA-allele-positive subsets. Co-occurrence clustering excluded repertoires with fewer than 30,000 or more than 120,000 public chains, plus five with anomalous nucleotide sharing. In TCRdb, the immuneACCESS table is reduced to in-frame sequences with V and J assigned. These tables do not hold every clone; where another copy was compared, an unresolved V gene accounts for under half, and the others remain unexplained. V and J calls and clone size are as listed in that table; D and trimming were resolved from the DNA. The sample contains tens of thousands of clones, about 72% of them found a single time. 20% to 25% of the sample belongs to the ten largest clones.

Details on this clone: There is no known antigen for this receptor. No much larger clone exists at a distance of one base, and base qualities are not known.

Study-level results and caveats: The sequencing pipeline was judged likely to have produced a cluster of highly shared sequence variants as a technical artifact. A later analysis found that HLA-associated TCR beta chains were more clonally expanded and had lower generation probabilities than equally common non-associated chains. In a later analysis, TCR association rates were found to vary across HLA loci, with the most associated TCRs seen for DRB1 alleles and the fewest for HLA-C alleles. In a later analysis, most CMV-associated TCR beta chains were found to appear HLA-restricted, with HLA associations seemingly driven largely by CMV exposure. Presence/absence analyses assumed roughly uniform sequencing depth across donors, an assumption that may not hold. Because counts were too low, roughly 17 rarely observed V segments, including chromosome 9 orphons, were left out of the earlier analysis of 587 of the donors. Linkage disequilibrium might explain the correlated functional status among segregating V segments, but an unknown experimental factor could not be ruled out. An association between a missense DCLRE1C variant and V-gene and J-gene trimming of TCR beta chains was found in a later genetic analysis and replicated in an independent cohort. A few of the identified cytomegalovirus-associated TCR beta chains were confirmed in vitro to be specific for cytomegalovirus antigens. The cohort was sequenced for TCR beta chains only, and without alpha or paired-chain data the features that could be detected were limited. Because HLA typing was unavailable for some donors at each locus, only the typed subset was used in association tests. In an earlier analysis of about 600 of the donors, most TCR beta V segments appeared in productive rearrangements about 90% or about 30% of the time, broadly matching IMGT annotations. According to a later genetic analysis, donors in an Asian-associated ancestry cluster had fewer N-insertions in productive TCRs than the approximately 650-donor mean. Most TCR sequences were observed very rarely across donors, whereas some public TCRs were present in many individuals. Some IMGT-functional V segments, including TRBV6-2 and TRBV6-3, could not be told apart with the 87-base-pair reads, so those segments were excluded. According to the authors, the approach could potentially be generalized to other disease states and immunological phenotypes. According to a later analysis, parvovirus B19, influenza, CMV and Epstein-Barr virus appeared linked to several top co-occurrence clusters. When HLA alleles, especially DR and DQ, strongly co-occurred, TCR associations were difficult to assign to individual alleles. For the cohort, immune exposure information was limited to CMV serostatus. The classifier was reported to diagnose cytomegalovirus status with high specificity and sensitivity in both the original cohort and the validation cohort. A later analysis associated 15,000 to 20,000 TCR beta sequences with specific HLA alleles at a false discovery rate of 0.05. A further reported finding was that TCR beta sequences accurately predicted the HLA-A and HLA-B alleles for most subjects in the first cohort. A total of roughly 160 TCR beta chains were listed by the study as associated with cytomegalovirus.

The cohort was made up of roughly 670 healthy bone marrow donors. Cohort members were all nominally healthy when sampled, although unrecorded immune exposures were likely present. The donor was CMV seropositive and belonged to the group of over 250 seropositive cohort members. A peripheral blood sample was collected from each donor, and TCR beta sequencing was performed on peripheral blood mononuclear cells. Genomic DNA extraction from the blood cell samples was performed with the Qiagen DNeasy Blood Extraction Kit. The sample taken for sequencing was PBMCs. This receptor was taken from a man between 40 and 49 years old in good health and CMV-seropositive. In this chain, TRBV5-1 is recombined with TRBJ1-1; 9 central nucleotides agree with TRBD1. The CDR3 region reads CASSLAGNRGQGEAFF. The DNA reads TGCGCCAGCAGCTTGGCCGGGAACAGGGGGCAGGGTGAAGCTTTCTTT. Joined to the reference TRBV5-1 and TRBJ1-1 proteins, this CDR3 gives the full variable domain: KAGVTQTPRYLIKTRGQQVTLSCSPISGHRSVSWYQQTPGQGLQFLFEYFSETQRNKGNFPGRFSGRQFSNSRSEMNVSTLELGDSALYLCASSLAGNRGQGEAFFGQGTRLTVV.